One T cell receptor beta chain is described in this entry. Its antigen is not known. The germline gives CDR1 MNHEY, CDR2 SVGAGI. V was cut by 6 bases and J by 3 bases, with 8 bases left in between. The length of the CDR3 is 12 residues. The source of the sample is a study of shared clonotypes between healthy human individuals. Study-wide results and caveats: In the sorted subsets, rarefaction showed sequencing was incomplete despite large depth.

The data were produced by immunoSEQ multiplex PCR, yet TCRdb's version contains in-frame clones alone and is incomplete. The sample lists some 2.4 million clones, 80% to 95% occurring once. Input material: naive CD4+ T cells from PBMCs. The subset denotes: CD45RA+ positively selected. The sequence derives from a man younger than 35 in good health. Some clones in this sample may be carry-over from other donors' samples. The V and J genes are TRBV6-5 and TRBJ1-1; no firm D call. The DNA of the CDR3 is TGTGCCAGCAGAAACCCCTACACTGAAGCTTTCTTT. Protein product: CASRNPYTEAFF.